Listed below are T cell receptor beta chains from one sample, sequenced in a study of graft-versus-host responses after intestinal transplantation. Assay: immunoSEQ multiplex PCR; the TCRdb copy retains only in-frame clones and omits some. The sample consists of 25,000 to 30,000 clones, over 60% of them appearing once. The sequences come from ileum tissue, collected 98 days after intestinal transplantation. The receptor source for this set is a human patient who received an intestinal transplant, so some T cells may come from the graft donor. The CDR3 runs from the conserved cysteine through the conserved F or W. D genes are given only for firm matches. Rows may omit the clone size; those that give it use once, few, many or a size class.

TRBV2,once,NA,TRBJ1-4,CASSELGEEKLFF,TGTGCCAGCAGTGAATTGGGAGAAGAAAAACTGTTTTTT
TRBV28,NA,NA,TRBJ1-1,CASSPIGIMNTEAFF,TGTGCCAGCAGTCCTATAGGGATTATGAACACTGAAGCTTTCTTT
TRBV25-1,NA,NA,TRBJ2-2,CASSDERGPLNTGELFF,TGTGCCAGCAGTGATGAACGGGGGCCCTTGAACACCGGGGAGCTGTTTTTT
TRBV2,NA,TRBD1,TRBJ2-2,CASEDRGGTGELFF,TGTGCCAGCGAGGACAGGGGAGGAACCGGGGAGCTGTTTTTT
TRBV7-9,few,NA,TRBJ2-1,CASSLSGQYNEQFF,TGTGCCAGCAGCTTAAGTGGCCAATACAATGAGCAGTTCTTC
TRBV11-2,NA,NA,TRBJ1-2,CASSLVSGGYGYTF,TGTGCCAGCAGCTTAGTATCGGGTGGATATGGCTACACCTTC
TRBV19,few,TRBD1,TRBJ1-2,CASSIVTGYGYTF,TGTGCCAGTAGTATCGTGACAGGGTATGGCTACACCTTC
TRBV6-6,few,NA,TRBJ2-7,CASSVGYSYEQYF,TGTGCCAGCAGTGTGGGATACTCCTACGAGCAGTACTTC
TRBV6-5,NA,NA,TRBJ2-1,CASSYSISLYNEQFF,TGTGCCAGCAGTTACTCGATAAGCCTCTACAATGAGCAGTTCTTC
TRBV19,NA,TRBD1,TRBJ1-1,CASSTTGGGTEAFF,TGTGCCAGTAGTACGACAGGGGGGGGAACTGAAGCTTTCTTT
TRBV28,NA,NA,TRBJ1-4,CASSLAGATNEKLFF,TGTGCCAGCAGTTTAGCGGGGGCAACTAATGAAAAACTGTTTTTT
TRBV7-2,NA,NA,TRBJ2-2,CASSPFWRPNTGELFF,TGTGCCAGCAGCCCCTTTTGGCGGCCGAACACCGGGGAGCTGTTTTTT
TRBV4-1,NA,NA,TRBJ2-1,CASSHVDLNNEQFF,TGCGCCAGCAGCCATGTTGACTTGAACAATGAGCAGTTCTTC
TRBV6-1,NA,TRBD1,TRBJ2-1,CATNNRDRVVDEQFF,TGTGCCACCAACAACCGGGACAGGGTTGTTGATGAGCAGTTCTTC
TRBV7-9,few,NA,TRBJ1-3,CASSWGRLGNTIYF,TGTGCCAGCAGCTGGGGGAGGCTTGGAAACACCATATATTTT
TRBV6-5,NA,NA,TRBJ2-7,CASSYSHRYEQYF,TGTGCCAGCAGTTATTCACACCGCTACGAGCAGTACTTC
TRBV4-1,NA,NA,TRBJ2-7,CASSQQFGGEQYF,TGCGCCAGCAGCCAGCAGTTTGGAGGAGAGCAGTACTTC
TRBV19,NA,TRBD1,TRBJ1-2,CASSNPGQGSSYGYTF,TGTGCCAGTAGTAACCCGGGACAGGGAAGTTCCTATGGCTACACCTTC
TRBV11-2,NA,NA,TRBJ2-1,CASSSGAYNEQFF,TGTGCCAGCAGCTCCGGGGCATACAATGAGCAGTTCTTC
TRBV29-1,once,NA,TRBJ2-7,CSVEDRWGTNEQYF,TGCAGCGTTGAAGATAGGTGGGGAACGAACGAGCAGTACTTC
TRBV6-5,NA,TRBD1,TRBJ1-5,CASSYVTGRDQPQHF,TGTGCCAGCAGTTACGTGACAGGGCGGGATCAGCCCCAGCATTTT
TRBV6-1,NA,TRBD1,TRBJ1-1,CASSEQGAFFDGTEAFF,TGTGCCAGCAGTGAACAGGGGGCTTTTTTCGATGGCACTGAAGCTTTCTTT
TRBV20-1,NA,NA,TRBJ2-5,CSAVEETQYF,TGCAGTGCCGTAGAAGAGACCCAGTACTTC
TRBV18,NA,NA,TRBJ1-1,CASSPTQANTEAFF,TGTGCCAGCTCCCCGACCCAAGCGAACACTGAAGCTTTCTTT
TRBV13,NA,TRBD2,TRBJ2-3,CASSLVAGDRTDTQYF,TGTGCCAGCAGCTTAGTAGCGGGGGACCGCACAGATACGCAGTATTTT
TRBV7-8,once,NA,TRBJ2-5,CASSFGDGTQYF,TGTGCCAGCAGCTTCGGGGACGGGACCCAGTACTTC
TRBV5-1,NA,NA,TRBJ1-1,CASSFNRVGSEAFF,TGCGCCAGCAGCTTTAACAGGGTAGGGTCTGAAGCTTTCTTT
TRBV28,NA,TRBD1,TRBJ1-1,CASSFGQALMGEAFF,TGTGCCAGCAGTTTTGGACAGGCCCTAATGGGGGAAGCTTTCTTT
TRBV30,once,NA,TRBJ1-1,CAWIRGRNTEAFF,TGTGCCTGGATCCGAGGGAGGAACACTGAAGCTTTCTTT
TRBV18,NA,NA,TRBJ1-1,CASSPIPNTEAFF,TGTGCCAGCTCACCAATCCCGAACACTGAAGCTTTCTTT
TRBV11-2,NA,NA,TRBJ2-1,CASSIDRTPYNEQFF,TGTGCCAGCAGCATAGACCGGACCCCCTACAATGAGCAGTTCTTC
TRBV5-1,few,TRBD1,TRBJ1-4,CASSNRDSNEKLFF,TGCGCCAGCAGCAACCGGGACAGTAATGAAAAACTGTTTTTT
TRBV6-4,NA,TRBD1,TRBJ2-1,CASSDSTTITGGSYNEQFF,TGTGCCAGCAGTGACTCTACCACCATAACAGGGGGTTCCTACAATGAGCAGTTCTTC
TRBV15,NA,TRBD1,TRBJ1-5,CATSRDRSSNQPQHF,TGTGCCACCAGCAGGGACAGGAGCAGCAATCAGCCCCAGCATTTT
TRBV19,NA,NA,TRBJ1-1,CASRYLITDMNTEAFF,TGTGCCAGTAGGTATCTGATTACAGACATGAACACTGAAGCTTTCTTT
TRBV7-9,NA,NA,TRBJ2-2,CASSLPEGVETGELFF,TGTGCCAGCAGCTTACCCGAGGGTGTAGAGACCGGGGAGCTGTTTTTT
TRBV10-3,NA,NA,TRBJ2-5,CAISGGEETQYF,TGTGCCATCAGTGGGGGCGAAGAGACCCAGTACTTC
TRBV6-6,NA,TRBD1,TRBJ1-1,CASSYSPQGASTEAFF,TGTGCCAGCAGTTACTCGCCACAGGGGGCAAGTACTGAAGCTTTCTTT
TRBV7-8,NA,NA,TRBJ2-6,CASGGSGANVLTF,TGTGCCAGCGGGGGGTCTGGGGCCAACGTCCTGACTTTC
TRBV7-6,NA,TRBD2,TRBJ2-5,CASTPGSGGARETQYF,TGTGCCAGCACCCCCGGGTCGGGGGGGGCCCGGGAGACCCAGTACTTC
TRBV6-1,NA,TRBD1,TRBJ2-1,CASSSGQYNEQFF,TGTGCCAGCAGTTCGGGACAGTATAATGAGCAGTTCTTC
TRBV5-6,NA,TRBD1,TRBJ2-5,CASSFYRGETQYF,TGTGCCAGCAGCTTTTACAGGGGAGAGACCCAGTACTTC
TRBV27,NA,TRBD1,TRBJ2-5,CASSTSRQGWKTQYF,TGTGCCAGCAGTACCTCCCGACAGGGCTGGAAGACCCAGTACTTC
TRBV7-3,NA,NA,TRBJ2-5,CASSRPGETQYF,TGTGCCAGCAGCCGTCCCGGGGAGACCCAGTACTTC
TRBV7-8,NA,TRBD1,TRBJ2-7,CASSFDRGPAYEQYF,TGTGCCAGCAGCTTTGACAGGGGGCCCGCCTACGAGCAGTACTTC
TRBV6-5,NA,NA,TRBJ1-2,CASSYQGNQVYGYTF,TGTGCCAGCAGTTACCAGGGGAATCAAGTCTATGGCTACACCTTC
TRBV9,once,NA,TRBJ2-5,CASSVGSGPPLGETQYF,TGTGCCAGCAGCGTAGGAAGCGGGCCACCATTGGGAGAGACCCAGTACTTC
TRBV6-1,NA,NA,TRBJ1-1,CASSVQGTTEAFF,TGTGCCAGCAGTGTTCAGGGGACCACTGAAGCTTTCTTT
TRBV11-2,NA,NA,TRBJ1-6,CASSLDGLNSPLHF,TGTGCCAGCAGCTTAGACGGCCTTAATTCACCCCTCCACTTT
TRBV11-3,NA,NA,TRBJ2-3,CASSPTRADTQYF,TGTGCCAGCAGCCCCACTCGGGCAGATACGCAGTATTTT
TRBV5-8,few,NA,TRBJ1-1,CASSLFWTNTEAFF,TGTGCCAGCAGCTTATTCTGGACCAACACTGAAGCTTTCTTT
TRBV6-1,NA,NA,TRBJ1-5,CASSPMSGNQPQHF,TGTGCCAGCAGCCCTATGTCTGGGAATCAGCCCCAGCATTTT
TRBV27,NA,NA,TRBJ2-1,CASSFGGASYNEQFF,TGTGCCAGCAGTTTCGGTGGTGCGTCCTACAATGAGCAGTTCTTC
TRBV5-4,NA,TRBD2,TRBJ2-7,CASSGGTTYEQYF,TGTGCCAGCAGCGGCGGGACTACCTACGAGCAGTACTTC